Sequencing of this T cell receptor beta chain was carried out in a study of T cell responses to AZD1222 COVID-19 vaccine (dated by TCRdb to about 2021). In terms of the full investigation: Because spike-specific TCR depth and breadth did not differ between the two schedules, AZD1222 recipients who got a second dose at roughly 4 weeks were pooled with those who got a second dose at roughly 12 weeks. Trial participants were enrolled into age subgroups of 18-55, 56-69 and 70-plus years, which contained about 150, 28 and 57 TCR-sequenced participants, respectively. TCR sequencing was performed for roughly 240 trial participants, of whom roughly 200 were given two doses of AZD1222 and approximately 25 were given two doses of MenACWY control vaccine. Results and caveats for the whole study, not just this receptor: No day 14 peak-response samples were available, so repertoires were characterized only after the peak T cell response. Epitopes outside the regions mutated in the B.1.351 and B.1.1.7 variants were reportedly recognized by nearly half of the unique spike-specific TCRs. Spike-specific TCR breadth and depth rose significantly after two AZD1222 doses compared with day 0 and with MenACWY recipients. The 56-69-year group was small, and its depth increase did not reach significance, likely because of low power. Conclusions about previously exposed vaccinees are limited because only a handful of AZD1222 recipients were SARS-CoV-2 seropositive at baseline. Vaccine-associated CD4 TCRs spanned the whole spike protein, with dominant responses in regions 160-218 and 743-854. Participants were mostly white British and included more females than males, and it was suggested by the authors that clonal diversity may have been underestimated.

The sample's time point label, in plain terms: baseline before first vaccination. Vaccinee samples were obtained from the UK trials COV001 and COV002, which included a single-blind randomized controlled phase 2/3 trial of AZD1222 (ChAdOx1 nCoV-19) in healthy adults. For TCRbeta chain sequencing, PBMC samples were collected from trial participants at day 0 and at day 28 after the second dose. The CDR3 regions of human TCRbeta chains were analyzed by immunosequencing. The published analysis was carried out like this. Repertoire TCRs were matched against a reference library of SARS-CoV-2-specific TCRs generated with the MIRA antigen-specificity platform. Breadth was defined as the fraction of unique TCRs that were SARS-CoV-2-associated. Depth was defined as the fraction of total T cells that were SARS-CoV-2-associated. Using the MIRA data, every spike-specific TCR was mapped to the spike region that the TCR reacted to and assigned to either a CD4 or a CD8 class. Log10-transformed breadth and depth values were compared by one-way ANOVA with Sidak's multiple comparisons tests. TCRdb's version of the immuneACCESS table is confined to in-frame rearrangements and falls short of the full clone set. An unresolved V gene accounts for under half of the shortfall where checked; the remainder is of unknown origin. V and J calls and clone size follow that table, whereas D and trimming were derived from the DNA. For this sample the table gives 120,000 or so clones, of which over 75% were detected only once. The top ten clonotypes cover under 4% of the sample.

In the case of this clone: Its cognate antigen has yet to be identified. No much larger clonotype is one base removed from it; base qualities were not supplied.

The sequencing here drew on peripheral blood, taken on day 0 of AZD1222 vaccination. The receptor's source is an adult in good health.

The CDR3 loop reads CASSPIMVILYEKLFF. Here is the DNA: TGTGCCAGCAGCCCGATCATGGTGATATTATATGAAAAACTGTTTTTT. Recombination connected TRBV5-5 to TRBJ1-4; a confident D gene designation cannot be given. V was cut back by 4 bases and J by 6 bases, leaving a gap of 19 bases between them. Measured from the cysteine to the phenylalanine, the CDR3 is 16 residues long. The CDR3 DNA has 48 bases and is translated from base 1. CDR1 and CDR2 (SGHKS, YYEKEE) derive from the germline V gene (reference sequence).